These 21 T cell receptor beta chains were sequenced from one sample in a study of beta chain features in type 1 diabetes. General study results and limits: Among patients with Type 1 diabetes, TCRB CDR3s were moderately but significantly shorter in every one of the four CD4+ subsets.

The entirety of the isolated RNA underwent reverse transcription, so expressed TCRB transcripts were sequenced. TCRdb's copy holds only in-frame clones and misses some; the assay was immunoSEQ multiplex PCR. The table lists more than 100,000 clones, approximately 16% of them singletons. Their cognate antigens are unknown. Sequenced: central memory CD4+ T cells from blood. These receptors all stem from a man younger than 40 with type 1 diabetes.

This clone occurred many times. The chain employs TRBV14 and TRBJ2-1; 13 bases are shared with TRBD2. The CDR3 length is 15 residues. Germline lookup yields CDR1 SGHDN and CDR2 FVKESK. After removal of 4 bases from V and 8 bases from J, the junction contained 5 bases not matched to a gene. CDR3 amino acids: CASSPTSGGHHEQFF. CDR3 in DNA: TGTGCCAGCAGCCCGACTAGCGGGGGGCACCATGAGCAGTTCTTC.

The chain combines TRBV6-1 with TRBJ2-1; weak D call: TRBD2 (6 bases). CDR3 length: 12 residues. Trimming removed 3 bases at V and 8 bases at J, with 8 bases between. Germline V gene sequence: CDR1 MNHNS, CDR2 SASEGT. The CDR3 region is CASSDWEDEQFF. CDR3 bases: TGTGCCAGCAGTGACTGGGAGGATGAGCAGTTCTTC.

There are many counts of this clone. This chain's CDR3 is CASSATEGRDTQYF. CDR3 DNA: TGTGCCAGCAGCGCGACCGAGGGGAGGGATACGCAGTATTTT. The rearrangement joins TRBV9 to TRBJ2-3, with D possibly TRBD2 on 6 matching bases. The CDR3 covers 14 residues. The V and J ends lost 3 bases and 6 bases respectively, with 14 bases between them. The germline V gene has CDR1 SGDLS and CDR2 YYNGEE.

V gene TRBV29-1 combines with J gene TRBJ2-3; a weak D match, TRBD2 (6 bases). V dropped 2 bases and J dropped 4 bases, with 19 bases sitting between them. CDR3 size: 16 residues. Germline V gives CDR1 SQVTM, CDR2 ANQGSEA. This chain's CDR3 is CSVEKRAGTGADTQYF. The CDR3 DNA sequence: TGCAGCGTTGAAAAGAGGGCAGGGACGGGGGCAGATACGCAGTATTTT.

The sample holds a few counts of this clone. As DNA, the CDR3 is TGTGCCAGCAGTGTGTCCTTCACAGATACGCAGTATTTT. Translating it yields CASSVSFTDTQYF. V and J are TRBV2 and TRBJ2-3; D remains unclear. The CDR3 totals 13 residues. V was pared by 4 bases and J by 2 bases, with 7 bases between. The V gene's germline CDR1 is SNHLY and CDR2 FYNNEI.

This clone has a handful of counts. The V and J genes are TRBV4-3 and TRBJ2-5; D gene ambiguous. CDR3 size: 13 residues. V was clipped by 0 bases and J by 7 bases, with 9 bases between them. Germline CDR1 reads LGHNA; CDR2 reads YSLEER. The CDR3 region has the DNA TGCGCCAGCAGCCAAGATCGGCAGGCGACCCAGTACTTC. It codes for CASSQDRQATQYF.

The gene calls are TRBV6-1 and TRBJ2-5; D remains ambiguous. Germline V gene sequence: CDR1 MNHNS, CDR2 SASEGT. CDR3 length: 10 amino acids. Trimming left V 7 bases short and J 4 bases short, with 4 bases between. The CDR3 DNA follows: TGTGCCAGCATGGGAGAGACCCAGTACTTC. It translates to CASMGETQYF.

CDR3: CASSLRQEDSPLHF. CDR3 nucleotide sequence: TGTGCCAGCAGCTTGAGACAGGAGGATTCACCCCTCCACTTT. The chain couples TRBV7-9 to TRBJ1-6, with D maybe TRBD1 (6 bases). The V gene's germline CDR1 is SEHNR and CDR2 FQNEAQ (reference sequence). The CDR3 runs to 14 residues. Trimming removed 3 bases from V and 8 bases from J, with 11 bases in between.

This clone has a handful of counts. The V and J genes are TRBV27 and TRBJ1-5, with TRBD1 matching over 7 bases. CDR1 MNHEY and CDR2 SMNVEV come from the germline V gene (reference sequence). V lost 2 bases, J lost 5 bases, and 3 bases stayed unmatched. The CDR3 is made up of 14 amino acids. The CDR3 nucleotides are TGTGCCAGCAGTTTACGAGGGGGCGATCAGCCCCAGCATTTT. Translation: CASSLRGGDQPQHF.

The chain carries TRBV7-9 and TRBJ2-6; D unclear. The germline V and J ends were trimmed by 3 bases and 0 bases, with 0 bases remaining between them. This CDR3 region has 13 residues. The V gene's germline CDR1 is SEHNR and CDR2 FQNEAQ (reference sequence). The CDR3 sequence is CASSFSGANVLTF. The CDR3 DNA follows: TGTGCCAGCAGCTTCTCTGGGGCCAACGTCCTGACTTTC.

This clone was picked up a small number of times. The gene calls are TRBV7-2 and TRBJ2-3; possible D gene TRBD2, 5 bases. The CDR3 extends over 15 amino acids. Germline V lookup: CDR1 SGHTA, CDR2 FQGNSA. The V and J ends lost 0 bases and 3 bases respectively, with 10 bases between them. CDR3 sequence (DNA): TGTGCCAGCAGCTTAGCGGCCGGGGTGACAGATACGCAGTATTTT. Its protein product is CASSLAAGVTDTQYF.

This clone occurred a few times. This rearrangement joins TRBV11-1 to TRBJ2-2, with D maybe TRBD2 (5 bases). There are 13 residues in the CDR3. Looked up from germline, CDR1 is SGHAT and CDR2 is FQDESV (reference sequence). Trimming stripped 6 bases from V and 6 bases from J, with 11 bases between. The CDR3 reads CASRGSRAGELFF. CDR3 bases: TGTGCCAGCAGGGGGTCGAGGGCCGGGGAGCTGTTTTTT.

The table lists this clone with a few counts. Written as DNA, the CDR3 is TGCGCCAGCAGTGATGAGCGTGAGACCCAGTACTTC. Its translation: CASSDERETQYF. The chain joins TRBV10-2 to TRBJ2-5; D not certain. The CDR3 consists of 12 residues. Trimming shortened V by 3 bases and J by 5 bases, and 7 bases separated the two germline ends. CDR1 and CDR2 from the germline V gene are WSHSY and SAAADI.

The V and J genes are TRBV29-1 and TRBJ2-1, with 11 bases fitting TRBD1. The CDR3 contains 13 residues. Per the germline V gene, CDR1 is SQVTM and CDR2 is ANQGSEA. V lost 7 bases and J lost 6; bases outside the gene matches: 5. The CDR3 here is CSGSGTGGNEQFF. CDR3 DNA: TGCAGCGGCTCCGGGACAGGGGGCAATGAGCAGTTCTTC.

This clone occurred many times. The chain uses TRBV5-1 and TRBJ1-1, with D unclear. V lost 0 bases and J 1 base, leaving 4 bases between the germline ends. CDR3 length equals 13 residues. From germline, CDR1 is SGHRS and CDR2 YFSETQ. CDR3 loop: CASSLERNTEAFF. CDR3 bases: TGCGCCAGCAGCTTGGAAAGGAACACTGAAGCTTTCTTT.

This clone was detected a few times. The V call is TRBV7-9, the J call TRBJ2-3; D may be TRBD1 (6 bases). Looked up from germline, CDR1 is SEHNR and CDR2 is FQNEAQ (reference sequence). The CDR3 contains 14 residues. V lost 5 bases and J 2 bases, leaving 11 bases between the germline ends. CDR3 bases: TGTGCCAGCAGCCCTGGACAGTACACAGATACGCAGTATTTT. Its protein is CASSPGQYTDTQYF.

This chain links TRBV6-5 with TRBJ2-3; 10 bases are shared with TRBD1. The germline gives CDR1 MNHEY, CDR2 SVGAGI. This CDR3 region has 15 residues. V was clipped by 7 bases and J by 4 bases; unmatched bases: 8. This CDR3 reads CASTRDRGRSDTQYF. The CDR3 nucleotides read TGTGCCAGCACCAGGGACAGGGGCCGTTCAGATACGCAGTATTTT.

This clone turned up a few times. CDR3 sequence reads: CASSAIPGSEETQYF. Written as DNA, the CDR3 is TGTGCCAGCAGCGCCATCCCAGGTAGTGAGGAGACCCAGTACTTC. The chain joins TRBV7-6 to TRBJ2-5; D remains ambiguous. This CDR3 spans 15 amino acids. V lost 5 bases and J lost 5, with 18 bases in between. CDR1 and CDR2 (germline): SGHVS, FNYEAQ.

The chain combines TRBV27 with TRBJ1-2; D not resolved. CDR1 is MNHEY and CDR2 is SMNVEV in the germline V gene (reference sequence). The CDR3 is 14 amino acids. The V gene lost 0 bases and the J gene lost 7 bases, with 12 bases spanning the gap. The chain's CDR3 is CASSLSMDRSGYTF. The CDR3 DNA reads as TGTGCCAGCAGTTTATCGATGGACCGCTCTGGCTACACCTTC.

The table lists this clone with many counts. In nucleotides, the CDR3 is TGCGCCAGCAGCCAACTTCCGTACTCCTACAATGAGCAGTTCTTC. Translating gives CASSQLPYSYNEQFF. The chain couples TRBV4-3 to TRBJ2-1; D remains ambiguous. The CDR3 contains 15 residues. The V and J ends lost 2 bases and 0 bases respectively, with 8 bases between them. CDR1 is LGHNA and CDR2 is YSLEER in the germline V gene.

The table lists this clone with a few counts. The V and J genes are TRBV7-2 and TRBJ2-4, with D possibly TRBD1 on 6 matching bases. Germline values: CDR1 SGHTA, CDR2 FQGNSA. The V end was cut by 5 bases, the J end by 4 bases, with 15 bases between. The CDR3 extends over 15 amino acids. CDR3 residues: CASSPNRVGKNIQYF. CDR3 nucleotides: TGTGCCAGCAGCCCGAACAGGGTAGGGAAAAACATTCAGTACTTC.